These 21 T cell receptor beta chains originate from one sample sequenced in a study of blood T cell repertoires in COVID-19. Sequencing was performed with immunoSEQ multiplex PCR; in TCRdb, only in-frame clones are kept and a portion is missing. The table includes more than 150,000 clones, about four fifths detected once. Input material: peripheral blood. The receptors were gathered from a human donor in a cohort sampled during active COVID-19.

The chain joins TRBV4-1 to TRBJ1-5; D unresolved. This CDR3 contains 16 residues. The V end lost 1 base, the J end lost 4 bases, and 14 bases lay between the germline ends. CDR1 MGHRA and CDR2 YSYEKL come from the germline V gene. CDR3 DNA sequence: TGCGCCAGCAGCCAAGGAAGTTCGGCGGTGAATCAGCCCCAGCATTTT. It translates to CASSQGSSAVNQPQHF.

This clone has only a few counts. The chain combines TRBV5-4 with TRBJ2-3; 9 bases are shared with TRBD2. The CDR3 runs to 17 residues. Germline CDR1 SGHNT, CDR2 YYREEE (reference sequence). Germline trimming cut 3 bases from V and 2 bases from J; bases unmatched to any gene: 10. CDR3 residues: CASSSTIAGAITDTQYF. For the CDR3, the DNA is TGTGCCAGCAGCTCCACCATAGCGGGGGCTATCACAGATACGCAGTATTTT.

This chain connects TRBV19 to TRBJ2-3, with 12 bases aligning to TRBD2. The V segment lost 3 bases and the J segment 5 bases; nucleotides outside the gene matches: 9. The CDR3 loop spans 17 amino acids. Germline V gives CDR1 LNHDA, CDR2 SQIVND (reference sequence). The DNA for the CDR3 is TGTGCCAGTAGTATTTCGGCTAGCGGGGGGGAGATAGATACGCAGTATTTT. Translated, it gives CASSISASGGEIDTQYF.

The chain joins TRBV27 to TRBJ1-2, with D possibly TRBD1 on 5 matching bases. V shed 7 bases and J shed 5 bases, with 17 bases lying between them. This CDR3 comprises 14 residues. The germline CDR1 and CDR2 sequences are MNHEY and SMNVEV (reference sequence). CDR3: CASTTGGRDYGYTF. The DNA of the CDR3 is TGTGCCAGCACCACAGGTGGCAGGGATTATGGCTACACCTTC.

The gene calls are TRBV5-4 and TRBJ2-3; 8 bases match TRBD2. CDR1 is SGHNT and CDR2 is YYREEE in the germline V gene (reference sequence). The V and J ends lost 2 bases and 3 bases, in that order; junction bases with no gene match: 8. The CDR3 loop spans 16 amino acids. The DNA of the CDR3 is TGTGCCAGCAGCTTCTCGCGGGGGGCCTTAACAGATACGCAGTATTTT. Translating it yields CASSFSRGALTDTQYF. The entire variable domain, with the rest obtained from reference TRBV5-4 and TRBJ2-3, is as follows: ETGVTQSPTHLIKTRGQQVTLRCSSQSGHNTVSWYQQALGQGPQFIFQYYREEENGRGNFPPRFSGLQFPNYSSELNVNALELDDSALYLCASSFSRGALTDTQYFGPGTRLTVL.

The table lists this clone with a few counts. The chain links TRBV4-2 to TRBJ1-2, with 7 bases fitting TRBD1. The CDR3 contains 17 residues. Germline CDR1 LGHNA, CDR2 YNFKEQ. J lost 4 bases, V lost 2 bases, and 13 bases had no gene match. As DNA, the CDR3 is TGTGCCAGCAGCCAACTTCCGGAGGGGGCGCGCACCTATGGCTACACCTTC. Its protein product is CASSQLPEGARTYGYTF.

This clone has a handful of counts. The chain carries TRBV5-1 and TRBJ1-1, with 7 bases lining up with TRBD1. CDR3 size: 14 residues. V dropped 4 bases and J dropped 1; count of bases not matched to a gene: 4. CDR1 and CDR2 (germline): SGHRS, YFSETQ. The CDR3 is CASSARQGNTEAFF. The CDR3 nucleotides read TGCGCCAGCAGCGCGCGACAGGGGAACACTGAAGCTTTCTTT.

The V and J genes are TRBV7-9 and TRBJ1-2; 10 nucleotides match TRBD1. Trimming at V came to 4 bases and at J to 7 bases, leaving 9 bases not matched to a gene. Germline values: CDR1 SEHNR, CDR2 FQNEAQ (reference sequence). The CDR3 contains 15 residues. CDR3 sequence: CASSSPDRGRFGYTF. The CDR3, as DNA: TGTGCCAGCAGCTCACCCGACAGGGGGCGATTTGGCTACACCTTC.

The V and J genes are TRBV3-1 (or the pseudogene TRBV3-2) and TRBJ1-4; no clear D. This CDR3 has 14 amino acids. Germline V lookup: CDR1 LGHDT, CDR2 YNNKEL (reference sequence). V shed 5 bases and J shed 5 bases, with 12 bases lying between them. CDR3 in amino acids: CASSLGRGNEKLFF. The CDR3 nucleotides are TGTGCCAGCAGCTTAGGACGGGGAAATGAAAAACTGTTTTTT.

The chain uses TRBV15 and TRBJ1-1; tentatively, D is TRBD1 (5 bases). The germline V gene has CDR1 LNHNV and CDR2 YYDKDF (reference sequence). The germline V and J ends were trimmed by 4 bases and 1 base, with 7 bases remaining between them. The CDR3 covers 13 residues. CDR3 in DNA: TGTGCCACCAGCACGACAGCGAACACTGAAGCTTTCTTT. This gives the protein CATSTTANTEAFF.

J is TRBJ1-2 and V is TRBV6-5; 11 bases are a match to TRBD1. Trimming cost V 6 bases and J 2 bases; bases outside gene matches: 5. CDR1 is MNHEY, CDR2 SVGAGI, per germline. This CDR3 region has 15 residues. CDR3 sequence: CASRSWTGGNYGYTF. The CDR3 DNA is TGTGCCAGCAGGTCTTGGACAGGGGGCAACTATGGCTACACCTTC.

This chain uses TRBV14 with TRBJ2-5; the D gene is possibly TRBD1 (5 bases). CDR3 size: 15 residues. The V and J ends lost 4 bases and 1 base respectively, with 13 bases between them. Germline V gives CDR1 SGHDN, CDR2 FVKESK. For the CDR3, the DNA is TGTGCCAGCAGCCCCCACGGACAACGCCAAGAGACCCAGTACTTC. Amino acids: CASSPHGQRQETQYF.

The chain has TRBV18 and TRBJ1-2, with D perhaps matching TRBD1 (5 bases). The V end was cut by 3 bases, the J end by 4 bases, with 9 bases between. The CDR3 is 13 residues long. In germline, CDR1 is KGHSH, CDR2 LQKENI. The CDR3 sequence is CASSPMTVYGYTF. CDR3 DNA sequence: TGTGCCAGCTCACCTATGACAGTCTATGGCTACACCTTC.

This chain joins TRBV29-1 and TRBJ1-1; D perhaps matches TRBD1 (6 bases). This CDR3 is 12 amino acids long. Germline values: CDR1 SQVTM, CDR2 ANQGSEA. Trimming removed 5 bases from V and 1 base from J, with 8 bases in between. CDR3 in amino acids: CSVWTANTEAFF. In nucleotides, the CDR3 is TGCAGCGTTTGGACAGCGAACACTGAAGCTTTCTTT.

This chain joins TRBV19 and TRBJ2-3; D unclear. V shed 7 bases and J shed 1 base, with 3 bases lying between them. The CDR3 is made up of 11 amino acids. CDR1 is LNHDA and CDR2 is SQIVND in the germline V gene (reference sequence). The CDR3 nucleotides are TGTGCCAGTATCGGCACAGATACGCAGTATTTT. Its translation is CASIGTDTQYF.

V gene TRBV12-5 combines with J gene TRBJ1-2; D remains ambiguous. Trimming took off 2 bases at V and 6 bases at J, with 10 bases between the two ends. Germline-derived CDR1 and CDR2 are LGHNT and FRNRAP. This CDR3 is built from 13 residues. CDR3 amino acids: CASGLPPVDGYTF. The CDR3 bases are TGTGCTAGTGGTTTGCCCCCCGTAGATGGCTACACCTTC.

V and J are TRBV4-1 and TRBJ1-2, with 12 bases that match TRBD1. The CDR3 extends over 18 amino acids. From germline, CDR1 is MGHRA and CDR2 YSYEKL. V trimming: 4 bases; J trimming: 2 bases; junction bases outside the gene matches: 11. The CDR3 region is CASSRSGDRGLLNYGYTF. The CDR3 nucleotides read TGCGCCAGCAGCCGGAGCGGGGACAGGGGGCTTTTGAACTATGGCTACACCTTC.

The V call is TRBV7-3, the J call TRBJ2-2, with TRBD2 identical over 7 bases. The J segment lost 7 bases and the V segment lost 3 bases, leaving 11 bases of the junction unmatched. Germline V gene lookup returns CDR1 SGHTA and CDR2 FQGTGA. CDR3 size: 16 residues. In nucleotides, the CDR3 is TGTGCCAGCAGCTTCGGGAGGATCGGAGATGGCGGGGAGCTGTTTTTT. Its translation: CASSFGRIGDGGELFF.

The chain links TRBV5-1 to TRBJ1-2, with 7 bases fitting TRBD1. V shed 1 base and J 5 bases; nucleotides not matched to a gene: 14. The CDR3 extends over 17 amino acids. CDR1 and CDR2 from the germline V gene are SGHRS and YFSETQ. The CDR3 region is CASSLSAGTEPIYGYTF. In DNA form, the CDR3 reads TGCGCCAGCAGCTTGTCCGCCGGGACAGAGCCCATTTATGGCTACACCTTC. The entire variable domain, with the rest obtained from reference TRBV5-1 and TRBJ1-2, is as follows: KAGVTQTPRYLIKTRGQQVTLSCSPISGHRSVSWYQQTPGQGLQFLFEYFSETQRNKGNFPGRFSGRQFSNSRSEMNVSTLELGDSALYLCASSLSAGTEPIYGYTFGSGTRLTVV.

For the CDR3, the DNA is TGTGCCAGCAGCACGAAGGTACGGGGAGGCACTGAAGCTTTCTTT. Translating it yields CASSTKVRGGTEAFF. V and J are TRBV11-2 and TRBJ1-1, with no clear D. The CDR3 spans 15 residues. Germline V gene data show CDR1 as SGHAT and CDR2 as FQNNGV. Between the trimmed V and J ends, which lost 5 bases and 4 bases, there was a span of 17 bases.

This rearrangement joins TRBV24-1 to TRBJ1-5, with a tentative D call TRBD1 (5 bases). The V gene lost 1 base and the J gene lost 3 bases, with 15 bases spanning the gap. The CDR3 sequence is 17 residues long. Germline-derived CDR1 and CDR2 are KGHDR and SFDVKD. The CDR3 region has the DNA TGTGCCACCAGTGATTTTAGACAGCCAAGTTCCAATCAGCCCCAGCATTTT. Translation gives CATSDFRQPSSNQPQHF.